This TCR beta chain was retrieved from a study of cytomegalovirus exposure and HLA in healthy donors. Findings and limits, study-wide: The study put 150 to 200 TCR beta chains on its list as cytomegalovirus-associated. High specificity and sensitivity for cytomegalovirus status were reported for the classifier.

This CDR3 is 12 amino acids long. The V and J ends lost 4 bases and 12 bases, in that order; junction bases with no gene match: 4. Per germline, CDR1 SGHTA and CDR2 FQGNSA. Concerning this clone: No antigen is known for it.

PCR was performed using 60 Vbeta and 13 Jbeta primers. Per the original methods: Per a later analysis, the number of unique TCR beta chains was around 79 million, of which 9 million to 12 million were shared. Profiling relied on immunoSEQ multiplex PCR, and the TCRdb table lists in-frame clones only, not all of them. V, J and clone size derive from that table, while D and trimming were established from the DNA sequence. This table has a few hundred thousand clones, approximately 84% appearing once. The TCR comes from a woman in her 40s in good health and CMV-seronegative. The chain combines TRBV7-2 with TRBJ1-4, with 8 bases identical to TRBD1. Material: PBMCs. The CDR3 here is CASSSMDRELFF. The CDR3 coding sequence is TGTGCCAGCAGCTCGATGGACAGGGAACTGTTTTTT.